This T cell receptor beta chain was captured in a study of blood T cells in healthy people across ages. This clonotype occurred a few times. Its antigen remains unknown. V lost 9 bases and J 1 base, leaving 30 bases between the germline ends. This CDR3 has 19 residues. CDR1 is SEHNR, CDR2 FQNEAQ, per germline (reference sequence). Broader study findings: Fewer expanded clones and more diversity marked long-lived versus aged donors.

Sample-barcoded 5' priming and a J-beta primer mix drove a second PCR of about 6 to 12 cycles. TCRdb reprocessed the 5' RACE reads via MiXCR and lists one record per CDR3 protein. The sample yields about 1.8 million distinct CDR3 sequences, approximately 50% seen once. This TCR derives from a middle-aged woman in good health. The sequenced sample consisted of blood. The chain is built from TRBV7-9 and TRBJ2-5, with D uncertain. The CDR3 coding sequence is TGTGCCAGTGGAAGGGTCGTGGATACAGCTATCTCCGTCCAAGAGACCCAGTACTTC. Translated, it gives CASGRVVDTAISVQETQYF.